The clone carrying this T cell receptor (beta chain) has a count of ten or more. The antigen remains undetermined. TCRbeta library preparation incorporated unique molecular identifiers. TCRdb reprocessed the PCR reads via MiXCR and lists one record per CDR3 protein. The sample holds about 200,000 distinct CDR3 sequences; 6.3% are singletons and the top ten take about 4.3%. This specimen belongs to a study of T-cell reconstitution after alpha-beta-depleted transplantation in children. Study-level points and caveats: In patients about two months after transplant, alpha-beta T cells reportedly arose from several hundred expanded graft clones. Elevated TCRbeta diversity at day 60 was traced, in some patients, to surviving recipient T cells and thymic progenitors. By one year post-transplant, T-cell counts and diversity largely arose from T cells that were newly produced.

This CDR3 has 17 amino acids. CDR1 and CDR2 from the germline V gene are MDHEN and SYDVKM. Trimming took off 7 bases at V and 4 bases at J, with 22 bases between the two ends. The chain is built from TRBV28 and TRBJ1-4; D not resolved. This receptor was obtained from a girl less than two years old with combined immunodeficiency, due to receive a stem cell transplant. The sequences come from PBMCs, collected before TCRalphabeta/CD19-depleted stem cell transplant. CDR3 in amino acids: CASTPNMAFGRNEKLFF. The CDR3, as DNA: TGTGCCAGCACCCCTAATATGGCCTTCGGACGTAATGAAAAACTGTTTTTT.